The rows below give T cell receptor beta chains drawn from one sample of a study of vaccination effects on CD4 cells after COVID-19. The antigens these receptors bind are not known. Profiling relied on immunoSEQ multiplex PCR, and the TCRdb table lists in-frame clones only, not all of them. The data show around 66,000 clones, with 74% seen just once and over 2% held by the top ten. The material was CD4+ T cells from PBMCs cultured without peptide, obtained after COVID-19 vaccination. The receptor set was obtained from a human donor who received a COVID-19 vaccine. CDR3s include the opening cysteine and the closing phenylalanine or tryptophan. The D gene is left open where the match is weak. Clone size is shown for a subset of rows, as once, few, many or a class of expanded clone.

TRBJ1-2 - - TRBV4-3 TGCGCCAGCAGCCAAGATTGGCGGCCCCATGGCTACACCTTC CASSQDWRPHGYTF
TRBJ1-4 TRBD1 - TRBV9 TGTGCCAGCAGCTCCCGAGGACAGGAGAATGAAAAACTGTTTTTT CASSSRGQENEKLFF
TRBJ1-4 - - TRBV7-9 TGTGCCAGCAACGTCGGGGCACTTAGTGAAAAACTGTTTTTT CASNVGALSEKLFF
TRBJ1-4 - - TRBV19 TGTGCCAGTAGCAGAAACAGTTTAACTAATGAAAAACTGTTTTTT CASSRNSLTNEKLFF
TRBJ2-3 - once TRBV18 TGTGCCAGCTCACCGGAAGGAACTAGCACAGATACGCAGTATTTT CASSPEGTSTDTQYF
TRBJ2-1 TRBD1 - TRBV19 TGTGCCAGTAGTATAGATGGGACAGGTACGGATGAGCAGTTCTTC CASSIDGTGTDEQFF
TRBJ1-4 TRBD1 - TRBV2 TGTGCCAGCAGTACAGACAGGGTTGGGGGTGAAAAACTGTTTTTT CASSTDRVGGEKLFF
TRBJ2-5 TRBD1 - TRBV18 TGTGCCAGCTCATCACAGGGGAGAGAGACCCAGTACTTC CASSSQGRETQYF
TRBJ2-2 - - TRBV12-5 TGTGCTAGTGGTGGGAACACCGGGGAGCTGTTTTTT CASGGNTGELFF
TRBJ1-1 TRBD1 - TRBV19 TGTGCCAGTAGTATTCGGACAGGGGGATTAACTGAAGCTTTCTTT CASSIRTGGLTEAFF
TRBJ2-3 TRBD2 - TRBV5-1 TGCGCCAGCAGCAGCCTAGCGGGGGTCACAGATACGCAGTATTTT CASSSLAGVTDTQYF
TRBJ2-1 - once TRBV3-1/TRBV3-2 TGTGCCAGCAGCAATCAGGCAGGCAGCTCCTACAATGAGCAGTTCTTC CASSNQAGSSYNEQFF
TRBJ2-3 TRBD2 - TRBV14 TGTGCCAGCAGCCCCTGGACTAGCGGGGGGGCGACAGATACGCAGTATTTT CASSPWTSGGATDTQYF
TRBJ2-1 TRBD1 - TRBV28 TGTGCCAGCAGTTCACCACAGGGGGATGAGCAGTTCTTC CASSSPQGDEQFF
TRBJ1-6 TRBD1 - TRBV5-5 TGTGCCAGCAGCGGGGACAGGGTAAATCGTAATTCACCCCTCCACTTT CASSGDRVNRNSPLHF
TRBJ1-1 TRBD1 - TRBV5-1 TGCGCCAGCAGCGTTAACAGGGGCCCTGAAGCTTTCTTT CASSVNRGPEAFF
TRBJ1-6 TRBD1 - TRBV19 TGTGCCAGTAGACCGGGACAGGCCCACGCCGCGAGCTCCTATAATTCACCCCTCCACTTT CASRPGQAHAASSYNSPLHF
TRBJ2-5 - - TRBV6-5 TGTGCCAGCAGCCAAGTGTACCAAGAGACCCAGTACTTC CASSQVYQETQYF
TRBJ1-4 - few TRBV3-1/TRBV3-2 TGTGCCAGCAGCCCCCTCCGGGCGGAAAAACTGTTTTTT CASSPLRAEKLFF
TRBJ1-6 - - TRBV18 TGTGCCAGCTCACCATTGGGAAATAATTCACCCCTCCACTTT CASSPLGNNSPLHF
TRBJ2-3 - - TRBV19 TGTGCCAGTAGTATAGGGGGGGGCAGCACAGATACGCAGTATTTT CASSIGGGSTDTQYF
TRBJ1-6 - - TRBV18 TGTGCCAGCTCCAAAGACACAGATAATTCACCCCTCCACTTT CASSKDTDNSPLHF
TRBJ1-1 TRBD1 few TRBV19 TGTGCCAGTAGTAGATACACGGGGACAGGGGGCCCCGTGAACACTGAAGCTTTCTTT CASSRYTGTGGPVNTEAFF
TRBJ1-2 - - TRBV7-9 TGTGCCAGCAGCTTAGGTGGGCTGCCGAGGGAGGGCTACACCTTC CASSLGGLPREGYTF
TRBJ2-2 - - TRBV21-1 TGTGCCAGCAGCAAACCAGGCGGGGAGCCTGGAGACGGGGAGCTGTTTTTT CASSKPGGEPGDGELFF
TRBJ2-3 TRBD2 - TRBV18 TGTGCCAGCTCAACGACTAGCGGGGAGGATACGCAGTATTTT CASSTTSGEDTQYF
TRBJ1-2 - - TRBV28 TGTGCCAGCAGTTTATGGTATGGCTACACCTTC CASSLWYGYTF
TRBJ1-4 TRBD1 - TRBV9 TGTGCCAGCAGCGAGCAAGGACAGGGGCGTCCGGGGGAAAAACTGTTTTTT CASSEQGQGRPGEKLFF
TRBJ2-6 TRBD1 - TRBV9 TGTGCCAGCAGCGTCTCGACAGGGGGCGGTTCTGGGGCCAACGTCCTGACTTTC CASSVSTGGGSGANVLTF
TRBJ1-3 - - TRBV29-1 TGCAGCGTTGAAGAAGCAGGAACTGGAAACACCATATATTTT CSVEEAGTGNTIYF
TRBJ2-2 - - TRBV4-3 TGCGCCAGCAGCCGACACTCGGGGTTTCAAGCGAACACCGGGGAGCTGTTTTTT CASSRHSGFQANTGELFF
TRBJ1-5 - - TRBV2 TGTGCCAGCATCCGGGACTACCCATCCGGGAGCAATCAGCCCCAGCATTTT CASIRDYPSGSNQPQHF
TRBJ1-1 - - TRBV7-2 TGTGCCAGCAGCTTAGAGGGGACCCCCTGTGAAGCTTTCTTT CASSLEGTPCEAFF
TRBJ2-2 - few TRBV2 TGTGCCAGCAGTGCCCTCACAGGTCGGGAGCTGTTTTTT CASSALTGRELFF
TRBJ2-2 - - TRBV4-1 TGCGCCAGCAGCCAAGCTTCCAGTCCGAACACCGGGGAGCTGTTTTTT CASSQASSPNTGELFF
TRBJ2-4 TRBD2 - TRBV4-1 TGCGCCAGCAGCCCCCGTAATGCTAGCGGGGGGGGTAAAAACATTCAGTACTTC CASSPRNASGGGKNIQYF
TRBJ2-2 - - TRBV5-1 TGCGCCAGCAGCTTGAAAGGGGCCCTAAACACCGGGGAGCTGTTTTTT CASSLKGALNTGELFF
TRBJ2-5 - - TRBV5-1 TGCGCCAGCGGGGGGCTATTGGGAGAGACCCAGTACTTC CASGGLLGETQYF
TRBJ1-5 - - TRBV6-2/TRBV6-3 TGTGCCAGCAGCCCAGGGAATAGCAATCAGCCCCAGCATTTT CASSPGNSNQPQHF
TRBJ2-3 - - TRBV7-3 TGTGCCAGCAGCTTAAGACTAAATGGGGATACGCAGTATTTT CASSLRLNGDTQYF
TRBJ1-2 - - TRBV6-2/TRBV6-3 TGTGCCAGCAGTGACAGGAACTATGGCTACACCTTC CASSDRNYGYTF
TRBJ2-3 - few TRBV5-1 TGCGCCAGCAGCTTGCAGAGGGCCAGCACAGATACGCAGTATTTT CASSLQRASTDTQYF
TRBJ1-1 - - TRBV4-3 TGCGCCAGCAGCCAAGAATCAAGGGGGGACACTGAAGCTTTCTTT CASSQESRGDTEAFF
TRBJ1-2 - - TRBV5-6 TGTGCCAGCAGCTTGGGTAGTTCCAACTATGGCTACACCTTC CASSLGSSNYGYTF
TRBJ2-1 - - TRBV4-1 TGCGCCAGCAGCCAAGATGACAGAGACCTGTGGAATGAGCAGTTCTTC CASSQDDRDLWNEQFF
TRBJ2-5 TRBD2 - TRBV5-1 TGCGCCAGCAGCCGGGCGGCTATAGCGGGGCAAGAGACCCAGTACTTC CASSRAAIAGQETQYF
TRBJ1-2 - - TRBV7-2 TGTGCCAGCAGCTCCAGGGACCGATATGGCTACACCTTC CASSSRDRYGYTF
TRBJ1-2 TRBD1 - TRBV12-3/TRBV12-4 TGTGCCAGCAGTTTGGGACAGGGCTATGGCTACACCTTC CASSLGQGYGYTF
TRBJ1-1 TRBD1 - TRBV9 TGTGCCAGCAGCAAAGAAGACAGGGCCGGCACTGAAGCTTTCTTT CASSKEDRAGTEAFF
TRBJ2-1 - - TRBV24-1 TGTGCCACCAGTGATTTGCAACCGGGAACGGGGGAGCAGTTCTTC CATSDLQPGTGEQFF
TRBJ1-3 TRBD1 few TRBV29-1 TGCAGCGTGGACAGGGGAAACACCATATATTTT CSVDRGNTIYF
TRBJ2-3 - once TRBV9 TGTGCCAGCAGCGTATCCGCGGCAAGCACAGATACGCAGTATTTT CASSVSAASTDTQYF
TRBJ1-6 TRBD1 - TRBV7-2 TGTGCCAGCAGCTGGGTGGACAGGGCGATTTCACCCCTCCACTTT CASSWVDRAISPLHF
TRBJ2-3 TRBD1 - TRBV28 TGTGCCAGCAGCCGACAGGGGGCAGCTAGCACAGATACGCAGTATTTT CASSRQGAASTDTQYF
TRBJ1-1 - - TRBV19 TGTGCCAGTAGTATAGGCCGGGAAGGTGAAGCTTTCTTT CASSIGREGEAFF
TRBJ2-6 - - TRBV21-1 TGTGCCAGCAGCAAAGGGTGGGAGGGGGCATCTGGGGCCAACGTCCTGACTTTC CASSKGWEGASGANVLTF
TRBJ2-5 TRBD2 - TRBV5-4 TGTGCCAGCAGCTCGACTAGCGGGGGCCCCTCCGGGACCCAGTACTTC CASSSTSGGPSGTQYF